This T cell receptor (beta chain) is from a study of yellow fever vaccine responses in identical twins. The study's findings and limits: As reported, the vaccine T cell response of twins seemed partly convergent and partly personalized.

TCRdb independently ran MiXCR on the RT-PCR reads; one entry per CDR3 protein. The repertoire includes around 2,000 distinct CDR3 sequences, approximately 33% of them detected once, and roughly 6.2% sits in the top ten. CDR3 size: 15 residues. CDR1 and CDR2 (germline): SGHAT, FQDESV (reference sequence). With 6 bases clipped from V and 4 bases from J, the junction kept 6 bases outside the gene matches. There are a few counts of this clonotype. Its antigen is unidentified. The V call is TRBV11-1, the J call TRBJ2-2; TRBD1 matches at 9 bases. This sequence originates from a woman under 30 who received the yellow fever vaccine. This specimen consisted of T cells from blood (PBMCs), unsorted or a sorted subset (not recorded which), obtained before or after yellow fever vaccination (not recorded which). CDR3 bases: TGTGCCAGCAGAACAGGGGGCTTTGGCACCGGGGAGCTGTTTTTT. It translates to CASRTGGFGTGELFF.